This T cell receptor (beta chain) is from a study of blood T cell repertoires in COVID-19. Study overall: Spain, Italy and the United States supplied samples that represented acute and convalescent COVID-19.

With respect to this clone: Germline and junction disagree at one end, which may indicate a read error. At the DNA level, this CDR3 is encoded by other sequences in the same sample as well.

Per the original methods: Reference gene primer amplification gave nucleated cell count estimates. The method was immunoSEQ multiplex PCR; TCRdb's version includes in-frame clones alone and lacks a portion of them. V and J calls and clone size are given by that table; D and trimming were obtained from the DNA. The sample records 95,000 to 150,000 clones, 82% being singletons. The CDR3 runs 16 residues. Per germline, CDR1 LNHNV and CDR2 YYDKDF (reference sequence). The chain combines TRBV15 with TRBJ2-3, with D possibly matching TRBD1 (5 bases). This TCR came from a woman aged 70-85 years with acute or convalescent COVID-19. Material: peripheral blood. The CDR3 DNA follows: TGCGCCACCAGCAGAAGTAAGGGTATTCAGGGAGATACGCAGTATTTT. This translates into CATSRSKGIQGDTQYF.